Below are 25 T cell receptor beta chains sequenced from a single sample in a study of blood T cell repertoires in COVID-19. Generated by immunoSEQ multiplex PCR, the TCRdb table keeps only in-frame clones and is missing some. The sample consists of about 160,000 clones, roughly 90% of them appearing once. The source material was peripheral blood. These receptors were obtained from a man aged 55 to 70 with active or convalescent COVID-19.

The rearrangement joins TRBV6-5 to TRBJ1-5; D unclear. V gave up 0 bases and J gave up 0 bases, with 6 bases separating them. The CDR3 loop spans 15 amino acids. The germline gives CDR1 MNHEY, CDR2 SVGAGI. The CDR3: CASSYSWLSNQPQHF. CDR3 DNA: TGTGCCAGCAGTTACTCGTGGCTTAGCAATCAGCCCCAGCATTTT.

This chain connects TRBV5-1 to TRBJ1-1, with D tentatively TRBD1 (6 bases). Germline V gene sequence: CDR1 SGHRS, CDR2 YFSETQ. Deletions cut 4 bases from V and 1 base from J, with 14 bases between. The CDR3 has 15 amino acids. The CDR3 DNA sequence: TGCGCCAGCAGCCCCCGGGACATCTCGAACACTGAAGCTTTCTTT. This translates into CASSPRDISNTEAFF.

Written as DNA, the CDR3 is TGTGTCAGAAGCCCCGTACTTAGTAGGACAGGGAAATGTAGGAGCGTTGTGTACACCTTC. Protein: CVRSPVLSRTGKCRSVVYTF. The J gene is TRBJ1-2, the V gene TRBV7-5; the table calls TRBD1, which could not be checked here. TRBV7-5 is termed a pseudogene. This CDR3 has 20 residues.

The chain employs TRBV11-2 and TRBJ2-2; D gene ambiguous. V was clipped by 0 bases and J by 4 bases, with 6 bases between them. CDR3 length: 14 residues. CDR1 is SGHAT and CDR2 is FQNNGV in the germline V gene. CDR3 bases: TGTGCCAGCAGCTTAGATCCAGGCACCGGGGAGCTGTTTTTT. This encodes CASSLDPGTGELFF. The whole variable domain, remainder taken from reference TRBV11-2 and TRBJ2-2, is EAGVAQSPRYKIIEKRQSVAFWCNPISGHATLYWYQQILGQGPKLLIQFQNNGVVDDSQLPKDRFSAERLKGVDSTLKIQPAKLEDSAVYLCASSLDPGTGELFFGEGSRLTVL.

This clone showed up just once. This rearrangement joins TRBV15 to TRBJ2-5, with 9 nucleotides matching TRBD2. Germline CDR1 reads LNHNV; CDR2 reads YYDKDF (reference sequence). This CDR3 has 17 amino acids. J was trimmed by 2 bases and V by 0 bases; bases with no gene match: 7. The CDR3 here is CATSRDLRRGGQETQYF. The CDR3 region has the DNA TGTGCCACCAGCAGAGATCTTAGGCGGGGGGGACAAGAGACCCAGTACTTC. Looking up the rest from reference TRBV15 and TRBJ2-5 gives the full variable domain: DAMVIQNPRYQVTQFGKPVTLSCSQTLNHNVMYWYQQKSSQAPKLLFHYYDKDFNNEADTPDNFQSRRPNTSFCFLDIRSPGLGDTAMYLCATSRDLRRGGQETQYFGPGTRLLVL.

The chain employs TRBV10-3 and TRBJ2-7, with 11 nucleotides matching TRBD2. The V and J ends lost 6 bases and 4 bases, in that order; junction bases with no gene match: 5. The CDR3 covers 14 residues. The germline V gene encodes CDR1 ENHRY and CDR2 SYGVKD. The CDR3 DNA sequence: TGTGCCATCAGCTCAACTAGCGGGAGTTACGAGCAGTACTTC. Its translation: CAISSTSGSYEQYF.

CDR3 sequence (DNA): TGTGCCAGCAGCCCCCGGGACAGGAGCTCCTACGAGCAGTACTTC. Its translation is CASSPRDRSSYEQYF. This chain connects TRBV21-1 to TRBJ2-7; the D call TRBD1 from the table was never checked on the DNA. TRBV21-1 is shown as a pseudogene. The length of the CDR3 is 15 residues.

V gene TRBV5-1 combines with J gene TRBJ2-5; 8 positions agree with TRBD2. The CDR3 has 17 residues. Germline trimming cut 2 bases from V and 2 bases from J; bases unmatched to any gene: 11. Germline values: CDR1 SGHRS, CDR2 YFSETQ. The CDR3 loop is CASSLGSSGPPQETQYF. As DNA, the CDR3 is TGCGCCAGCAGCTTAGGTTCTAGCGGGCCTCCTCAAGAGACCCAGTACTTC.

V gene TRBV7-2 combines with J gene TRBJ1-6, with no clear D. In germline, CDR1 is SGHTA, CDR2 FQGNSA. V was shortened by 1 base and J by 0 bases, with 7 bases between the two germline ends. The CDR3 totals 16 residues. CDR3 nucleotide sequence: TGTGCCAGCAGCTTAGAACTGCCCTCCTATAATTCACCCCTCCACTTT. Residues: CASSLELPSYNSPLHF.

This chain connects TRBV5-6 to TRBJ1-1; D might be TRBD1 (5 bases). CDR1 is SGHDT and CDR2 is YYEEEE in the germline V gene. The CDR3 loop spans 15 amino acids. V gave up 0 bases and J gave up 4 bases, with 13 bases separating them. The CDR3 is CASSLVRGGGTEAFF. DNA for the CDR3: TGTGCCAGCAGCTTGGTTAGGGGAGGCGGCACTGAAGCTTTCTTT.

The CDR3 spells CATRQGEAFF. The CDR3 region has the DNA TGTGCCACCCGACAGGGGGAAGCTTTCTTT. V is TRBV2 and J is TRBJ1-1, with TRBD1 matching over 8 bases. The ends lost 10 bases at V and 8 bases at J; junction bases unmatched: 3. Germline V gives CDR1 SNHLY, CDR2 FYNNEI. The CDR3 loop spans 10 amino acids.

V is TRBV5-4 and J is TRBJ1-1, with TRBD1 matching 7 bases. The CDR3 contains 11 residues. The germline gives CDR1 SGHNT, CDR2 YYREEE (reference sequence). The trim removed 4 bases at V and 10 bases at J, leaving 4 bases unmatched. The DNA for the CDR3 is TGTGCCAGCAGCAGCGACAGGGTAGCTTTCTTT. It translates to CASSSDRVAFF.

The chain is built from TRBV11-2 and TRBJ2-5, with 7 bases matching TRBD1. This CDR3 region has 14 residues. Germline-derived CDR1 and CDR2 are SGHAT and FQNNGV. The V gene end was trimmed by 3 bases and the J gene end by 4 bases; junction bases not matched to a gene: 5. The CDR3 DNA reads TGTGCCAGCAGCTTTAACTCAGGGGGAGAGACCCAGTACTTC. Its translation: CASSFNSGGETQYF.

V usage is TRBV24-1 and J usage is TRBJ1-2; TRBD1 aligns across 8 bases. This CDR3 contains 18 residues. CDR1 is KGHDR, CDR2 SFDVKD, per germline. With V trimmed by 8 bases and J by 5 bases, 21 bases remained unmatched. CDR3 sequence reads: CATNRPGGSKKSFYGYTF. The CDR3 nucleotides are TGTGCCACCAACCGACCAGGGGGCTCCAAAAAATCCTTTTATGGCTACACCTTC.

The chain uses TRBV6-5 and TRBJ2-7; the match to TRBD1 covers 7 bases. V lost 5 bases to trimming and J lost 2 bases; unmatched junction nucleotides: 3. Germline CDR1 and CDR2: MNHEY and SVGAGI. The CDR3 has 13 amino acids. This CDR3 reads CASSKQGPYEQYF. CDR3 DNA sequence: TGTGCCAGCAGTAAACAGGGGCCCTACGAGCAGTACTTC.

The chain combines TRBV5-6 with TRBJ1-2; 7 bases align to TRBD1. CDR3 length: 15 residues. CDR1 is SGHDT and CDR2 is YYEEEE in the germline V gene. V was pared by 4 bases and J by 0 bases, with 6 bases of the junction left unmatched. The CDR3 nucleotides read TGTGCCAGCAGCCCGACCGGGACAGCTAACTATGGCTACACCTTC. It translates to CASSPTGTANYGYTF.

The chain carries TRBV19 and TRBJ1-6, with 7 bases fitting TRBD1. Germline values: CDR1 LNHDA, CDR2 SQIVND (reference sequence). Losses at the gene ends were 7 bases for V and 0 bases for J; bases not matched to a gene: 9. CDR3 length: 17 residues. The CDR3 nucleotides read TGTGCCAGTACTCTTGGACAGGCGTCCTCCTATAATTCACCCCTCCACTTT. Amino acids: CASTLGQASSYNSPLHF.

The chain couples TRBV27 to TRBJ2-1; D may be TRBD1 (5 bases). V shed 3 bases and J shed 2 bases, with 11 bases lying between them. From germline, CDR1 is MNHEY and CDR2 SMNVEV (reference sequence). CDR3 size: 15 residues. The CDR3 protein is CASSFSAGTYNEQFF. CDR3 nucleotides: TGTGCCAGCAGTTTTTCGGCAGGGACCTACAATGAGCAGTTCTTC.

The V gene is TRBV7-2, the J gene TRBJ1-1, with D possibly TRBD1 on 5 matching bases. Trimming took off 4 bases at V and 5 bases at J, with 17 bases between the two ends. The germline CDR1 and CDR2 sequences are SGHTA and FQGNSA. There are 15 residues in the CDR3. In nucleotides, the CDR3 is TGTGCCAGCAGCTCCGACGGGGGGGTTGGGACTGAAGCTTTCTTT. It yields the protein CASSSDGGVGTEAFF.

This rearrangement joins TRBV18 to TRBJ2-5; tentative D call: TRBD1 (5 bases). V was pared by 3 bases and J by 1 base, with 18 bases between. This CDR3 region has 17 residues. Germline V lookup: CDR1 KGHSH, CDR2 LQKENI. The CDR3 coding sequence is TGTGCCAGCTCACCCCAGAAGGCAGGGTTTCTCCAAGAGACCCAGTACTTC. It codes for CASSPQKAGFLQETQYF.

The CDR3 reads CASSLVLSGGADTQYF. The CDR3 DNA is TGTGCCAGCAGCTTAGTGCTTAGCGGGGGGGCAGATACGCAGTATTTT. The V call is TRBV7-2, the J call TRBJ2-3; TRBD2 agrees at 11 bases. Germline loops: CDR1 SGHTA, CDR2 FQGNSA. V trimming: 1 base; J trimming: 4 bases; junction bases outside the gene matches: 4. CDR3 length equals 16 residues.

V is TRBV10-3 and J is TRBJ1-1; 11 bases agree with TRBD1. CDR1 is ENHRY and CDR2 is SYGVKD in the germline V gene. The CDR3 has 14 residues. J gave up 0 bases and V 10 bases, and 4 bases lay outside the gene matches. The CDR3 DNA is TGTGCCAGCTGGACAGGGGGCTTGAACACTGAAGCTTTCTTT. It yields the protein CASWTGGLNTEAFF.

The chain uses TRBV5-1 and TRBJ2-7; 9 nucleotides match TRBD2. CDR3 length: 16 amino acids. CDR1 is SGHRS, CDR2 YFSETQ, per germline. Germline trimming cut 4 bases from V and 7 bases from J; bases unmatched to any gene: 15. The CDR3: CASSPRPGGGAREQYF. The DNA of the CDR3 is TGCGCCAGCAGCCCCCGCCCGGGCGGGGGGGCTCGAGAGCAGTACTTC.

This chain uses TRBV19 with TRBJ1-2; 8 bases match TRBD1. Trimming at V came to 5 bases and at J to 1 base, leaving 9 bases not matched to a gene. From germline, CDR1 is LNHDA and CDR2 SQIVND (reference sequence). CDR3 length: 16 residues. The CDR3: CASSPGTGVHNYGYTF. Here the CDR3 DNA reads TGTGCCAGTAGTCCAGGGACAGGAGTACATAACTATGGCTACACCTTC.

The chain couples TRBV11-3 to TRBJ2-2; 11 bases agree with TRBD2. The germline gives CDR1 SGHNT, CDR2 YENEEA. CDR3 length: 16 amino acids. V lost 5 bases to trimming and J lost 7 bases; unmatched junction nucleotides: 9. This chain's CDR3 is CASSHRSGRAFGELFF. The CDR3 region has the DNA TGTGCCAGCAGCCATCGTAGCGGGAGGGCCTTCGGGGAGCTGTTTTTT.